The entry below gives a single TCR beta chain sequence along with its context. The antigen remains undetermined. Genes and germline are mouse. The CDR3 goes on 1 residue after the read ends, and that part is filled in from the germline J gene. This record comes from a study of tissue T cells after allogeneic stem cell transplantation. Notes on the study in general: TCR repertoires tracked anatomic similarity, regardless of disease or transplant status.

Described time point: mouse harvest day 7 after allogeneic transplant. Each mouse received 10^7 T-cell-depleted marrow cells plus 10^6 splenic CD5+ T cells by tail vein. The germline V gene has CDR1 NSQYPW and CDR2 LRSPGD (reference sequence). The V end lost 3 bases, the J end lost 0 bases, and 7 bases lay between the germline ends. The CDR3 runs 14 residues. The data were produced by immunoSEQ multiplex PCR, yet TCRdb's version contains in-frame clones alone and is incomplete. The profile shows roughly 9,500 clones, roughly 49% of them singletons. The chain couples TRBV1 to TRBJ2-5; possible D gene TRBD2, 6 bases. The sample was gut tissue. This clonotype was obtained from a female BALB/c mouse given C57BL/6 T cells with graft-versus-host disease after an allogeneic hematopoietic cell transplant. The CDR3 bases that were read are TGCACCTGCAGTGCGGGGGGAAACCAAGACACCCAGTAC. Its protein is CTCSAGGNQDTQY. The whole CDR3 sequence reads CTCSAGGNQDTQYF.